These 19 T cell receptor beta chains were sequenced from one sample in a study of a mutant IDH1 vaccine in newly diagnosed glioma. Method: immunoSEQ multiplex PCR; TCRdb's copy keeps in-frame clones and lacks some. The sample holds 49,000 or so clones, around 80% seen once. This sample's time point: week 5, during vaccination. The vaccine gave 300 ug of a 20-mer mutant IDH1 peptide subcutaneously per dose. No antigen is known for these receptors. The sequences come from PBMCs, collected from a glioma patient whose treatment included an IDH1 peptide vaccine. These receptors all come from a woman between 40 and 55 years old with glioma.

The V gene is TRBV2, the J gene TRBJ2-7; D is unresolved. The V end lost 5 bases, the J end lost 5 bases, and 19 bases lay between the germline ends. Germline lookup yields CDR1 SNHLY and CDR2 FYNNEI. The CDR3 sequence is 15 residues long. CDR3 nucleotides: TGTGCCAGCAGTACCGGACGGTTCGGACCGAACGAGCAGTACTTC. Its translation: CASSTGRFGPNEQYF.

This rearrangement joins TRBV9 to TRBJ1-2; weak D call: TRBD1 (5 bases). The CDR3 runs to 15 residues. Trimming stripped 0 bases from V and 4 bases from J, with 13 bases between. The germline CDR1 and CDR2 sequences are SGDLS and YYNGEE. CDR3 sequence (DNA): TGTGCCAGCAGCGTAGAGGATGCAGGGACCTATGGCTACACCTTC. Translated, it gives CASSVEDAGTYGYTF.

This chain links TRBV6-6 with TRBJ2-5, with TRBD2 identical over 12 bases. This CDR3 region has 13 residues. CDR1 is MNHNY and CDR2 is SVGAGI in the germline V gene (reference sequence). J gave up 5 bases and V 8 bases, and 3 bases lay outside the gene matches. CDR3 nucleotides: TGTGCCAGCCTAGCGGGGGGGTGGGAGACCCAGTACTTC. Its translation is CASLAGGWETQYF.

This clone was counted a few times. V and J are TRBV7-6 and TRBJ1-1; D call uncertain. Germline CDR1 and CDR2: SGHVS and FNYEAQ. This CDR3 has 13 amino acids. Trimming left V 5 bases short and J 1 base short, with 8 bases between. Written as DNA, the CDR3 is TGTGCCAGCAGCCTGGACGAGAACACTGAAGCTTTCTTT. Amino acids: CASSLDENTEAFF.

The CDR3 loop reads CASSEGNIGYGYTF. The CDR3 DNA sequence: TGCGCCAGCAGTGAGGGTAACATCGGCTATGGCTACACCTTC. The rearrangement joins TRBV10-2 to TRBJ1-2; D ambiguous. Trimming pared 2 bases from V and 4 bases from J, leaving 11 bases between. This CDR3 contains 14 residues. CDR1 is WSHSY and CDR2 is SAAADI in the germline V gene.

This chain links TRBV11-2 with TRBJ2-5, with TRBD1 identical over 9 bases. V lost 6 bases and J lost 6; bases outside the gene matches: 5. The germline CDR1 and CDR2 sequences are SGHAT and FQNNGV. The CDR3 length is 13 residues. The CDR3 bases are TGTGCCAGCAGGGGGACAGGGAAGAAGACCCAGTACTTC. Its translation is CASRGTGKKTQYF.

This chain uses TRBV6-1 with TRBJ2-7; D perhaps matches TRBD1 (6 bases). V lost 2 bases to trimming and J lost 6 bases, with 14 bases between them. CDR1 MNHNS and CDR2 SASEGT come from the germline V gene. This CDR3 is built from 14 residues. The CDR3 loop is CASSEQGTMGEQYF. DNA for the CDR3: TGTGCCAGCAGTGAACAGGGGACCATGGGCGAGCAGTACTTC.

This clone was observed a handful of times. This chain connects TRBV7-2 to TRBJ1-1; 8 nucleotides agree with TRBD1. The junction had 7 bases not matched to a gene; V was cut back by 3 bases and J by 4 bases. The germline V gene encodes CDR1 SGHTA and CDR2 FQGNSA. The CDR3 is 15 amino acids. CDR3 in DNA: TGTGCCAGCAGCTTCGCAGGGGGCTTGGGCACTGAAGCTTTCTTT. It specifies CASSFAGGLGTEAFF.

V and J are TRBV13 and TRBJ1-1; the D gene is possibly TRBD1 (6 bases). V lost 5 bases, J lost 0 bases, and 13 bases lay in between. CDR3 length: 15 amino acids. The V gene's germline CDR1 is PRHDT and CDR2 FYEKMQ (reference sequence). The chain's CDR3 is CASSPPGQMNTEAFF. In DNA form, the CDR3 reads TGTGCCAGCAGCCCCCCCGGACAGATGAACACTGAAGCTTTCTTT.

The chain has TRBV30 and TRBJ1-1, with D possibly matching TRBD1 (6 bases). Per germline, CDR1 GTSNPN and CDR2 SVGIG (reference sequence). The CDR3 covers 14 residues. V was pared by 8 bases and J by 1 base, with 17 bases between. CDR3 residues: CAQTGGIGNTEAFF. CDR3 in DNA: TGTGCCCAGACAGGTGGAATAGGGAACACTGAAGCTTTCTTT. Based on the CDR3 plus reference TRBV30 and TRBJ1-1, the full variable domain is SQTIHQWPATLVQPVGSPLSLECTVEGTSNPNLYWYRQAAGRGLQLLFYSVGIGQISSEVPQNLSASRPQDRQFILSSKKLLLSDSGFYLCAQTGGIGNTEAFFGQGTRLTVV.

The chain recombines TRBV18 with TRBJ2-7; 9 bases fit TRBD1. V lost 4 bases, J lost 7 bases, and 5 bases stayed unmatched. CDR3 length: 13 amino acids. The germline gives CDR1 KGHSH, CDR2 LQKENI. The CDR3 reads CASSRQGVGEQYF. Written as DNA, the CDR3 is TGTGCCAGCTCACGACAGGGGGTTGGAGAGCAGTACTTC.

The chain couples TRBV7-2 to TRBJ2-2; 11 bases fit TRBD1. Germline V gene data show CDR1 as SGHTA and CDR2 as FQGNSA. The ends lost 4 bases at V and 6 bases at J; junction bases unmatched: 4. The CDR3 loop spans 15 amino acids. Here the CDR3 DNA reads TGTGCCAGCAGCTCCCAGGGACAGGGGGCCGGGGAGCTGTTTTTT. Translated: CASSSQGQGAGELFF.

V is TRBV15 and J is TRBJ2-3; D is possibly TRBD2 (6 bases). Per germline, CDR1 LNHNV and CDR2 YYDKDF (reference sequence). The CDR3 has 16 amino acids. V was shortened by 1 base and J by 3 bases, with 14 bases between the two germline ends. The CDR3 loop reads CATSRGDGGTTDTQYF. As DNA, the CDR3 is TGTGCCACCAGCAGAGGGGACGGGGGAACAACAGATACGCAGTATTTT.

The chain uses TRBV7-9 and TRBJ1-1; D uncertain. The CDR3 is 12 amino acids. Germline lookup yields CDR1 SEHNR and CDR2 FQNEAQ (reference sequence). V lost 5 bases and J lost 3, with 7 bases in between. In DNA, the CDR3 is TGTGCCAGCAGCAGCAGTTACACTGAAGCTTTCTTT. Translation: CASSSSYTEAFF. The full variable domain, with the rest looked up from reference TRBV7-9 and TRBJ1-1, is DTGVSQNPRHKITKRGQNVTFRCDPISEHNRLYWYRQTLGQGPEFLTYFQNEAQLEKSRLLSDRFSAERPKGSFSTLEIQRTEQGDSAMYLCASSSSYTEAFFGQGTRLTVV.

The chain employs TRBV2 and TRBJ2-4; weak D call: TRBD2 (6 bases). The CDR3 is 13 amino acids. Germline CDR1 and CDR2: SNHLY and FYNNEI. V lost 6 bases and J 5 bases, leaving 11 bases between the germline ends. The CDR3 nucleotides read TGTGCCAGCAGGGCAGGAGGGGAAAACATTCAGTACTTC. It is translated as CASRAGGENIQYF.

This rearrangement joins TRBV19 to TRBJ2-1; 7 bases line up with TRBD2. After removal of 7 bases from V and 9 bases from J, the junction contained 18 bases not matched to a gene. Germline CDR1 is LNHDA and CDR2 is SQIVND (reference sequence). The CDR3 covers 16 residues. The CDR3: CASTHRGGVLNVEQFF. Here the CDR3 DNA reads TGTGCCAGTACCCATAGGGGAGGGGTCCTAAATGTTGAGCAGTTCTTC. The full variable domain, with the rest looked up from reference TRBV19 and TRBJ2-1, is DGGITQSPKYLFRKEGQNVTLSCEQNLNHDAMYWYRQDPGQGLRLIYYSQIVNDFQKGDIAEGYSVSREKKESFPLTVTSAQKNPTAFYLCASTHRGGVLNVEQFFGPGTRLTVL.

This rearrangement joins TRBV9 to TRBJ2-3; 8 positions agree with TRBD1. The CDR3 consists of 15 residues. CDR1 SGDLS and CDR2 YYNGEE come from the germline V gene. Trimming cost V 4 bases and J 5 bases; bases outside gene matches: 9. The CDR3 DNA sequence: TGTGCCAGCAGCCCCGTAGGGACAGGTGTAGATACGCAGTATTTT. Encoded protein: CASSPVGTGVDTQYF.

This chain links TRBV29-1 with TRBJ2-1; D possibly corresponds to TRBD2 (5 bases). Germline V CDR1 and CDR2: SQVTM, ANQGSEA. This CDR3 region has 11 residues. The V gene lost 6 bases and the J gene lost 6 bases, with 9 bases spanning the gap. This CDR3 reads CSVAGPNEQFF. The CDR3 DNA follows: TGCAGCGTCGCGGGCCCCAATGAGCAGTTCTTC.

This rearrangement joins TRBV4-1 to TRBJ2-2; 7 bases are a match to TRBD1. V was pared by 0 bases and J by 7 bases, with 11 bases of the junction left unmatched. The CDR3 is made up of 17 amino acids. Per germline, CDR1 MGHRA and CDR2 YSYEKL. DNA of the CDR3: TGCGCCAGCAGCCAAGATACTACCGGGACAGCAGACGGGGAGCTGTTTTTT. This codes for CASSQDTTGTADGELFF.